This T cell receptor beta chain was captured in a study of blood T cell repertoires in COVID-19. Study background: The United States, Italy and Spain supplied acute and convalescent COVID-19 samples.

The germline CDR1 and CDR2 sequences are SGDLS and YYNGEE. This CDR3 spans 15 amino acids. V trimming: 3 bases; J trimming: 3 bases; junction bases outside the gene matches: 6. Measured with immunoSEQ multiplex PCR; TCRdb has only the in-frame clones, and not every one. Of tens of thousands of clones listed, roughly 90% are singletons. This receptor was obtained from a man aged 55 to 70 with COVID-19, enrolled during active disease. The sample was peripheral blood. The genes are TRBV9 and TRBJ2-7, with 10 bases fitting TRBD1. In nucleotides, the CDR3 is TGTGCCAGCAGCGCGAGGGGGGACAGGGGCTACGAGCAGTACTTC. It specifies CASSARGDRGYEQYF.